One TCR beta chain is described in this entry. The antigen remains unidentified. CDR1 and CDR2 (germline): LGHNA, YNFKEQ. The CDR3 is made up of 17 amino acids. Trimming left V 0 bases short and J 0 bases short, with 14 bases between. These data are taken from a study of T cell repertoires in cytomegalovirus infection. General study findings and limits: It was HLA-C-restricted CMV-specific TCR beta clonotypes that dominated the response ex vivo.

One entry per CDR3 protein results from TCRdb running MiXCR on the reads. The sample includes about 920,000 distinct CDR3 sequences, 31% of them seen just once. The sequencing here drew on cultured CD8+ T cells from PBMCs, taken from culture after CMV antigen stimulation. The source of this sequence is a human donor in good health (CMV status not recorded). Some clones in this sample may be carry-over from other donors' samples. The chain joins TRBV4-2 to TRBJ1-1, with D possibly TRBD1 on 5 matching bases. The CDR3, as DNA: TGTGCCAGCAGCCAAGAGGCACGGGACCTTATGAACACTGAAGCTTTCTTT. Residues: CASSQEARDLMNTEAFF.